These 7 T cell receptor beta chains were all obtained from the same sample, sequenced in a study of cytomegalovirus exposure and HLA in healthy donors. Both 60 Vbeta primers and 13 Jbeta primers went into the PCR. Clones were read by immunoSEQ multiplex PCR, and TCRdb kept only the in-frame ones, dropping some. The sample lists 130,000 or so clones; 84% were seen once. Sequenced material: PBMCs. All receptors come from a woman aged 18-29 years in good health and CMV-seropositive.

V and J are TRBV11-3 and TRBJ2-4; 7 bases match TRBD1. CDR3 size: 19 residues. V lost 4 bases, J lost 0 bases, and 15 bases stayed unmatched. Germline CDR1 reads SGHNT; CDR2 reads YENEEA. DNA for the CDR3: TGTGCCAGCAGCTCGTCGACGGGACAGACTATACTAGCCAAAAACATTCAGTACTTC. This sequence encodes CASSSSTGQTILAKNIQYF.

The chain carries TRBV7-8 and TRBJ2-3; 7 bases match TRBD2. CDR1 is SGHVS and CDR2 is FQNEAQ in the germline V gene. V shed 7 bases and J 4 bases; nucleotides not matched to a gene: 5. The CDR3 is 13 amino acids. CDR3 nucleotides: TGTGCCAGCACCCGACGGGAGGCAGATACGCAGTATTTT. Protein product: CASTRREADTQYF.

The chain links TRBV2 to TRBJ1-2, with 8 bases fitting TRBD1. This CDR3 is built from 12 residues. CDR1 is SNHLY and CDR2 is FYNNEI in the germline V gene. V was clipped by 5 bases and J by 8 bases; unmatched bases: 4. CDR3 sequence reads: CASSLTGEGYTF. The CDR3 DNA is TGTGCCAGCAGTCTGACAGGGGAAGGCTACACCTTC.

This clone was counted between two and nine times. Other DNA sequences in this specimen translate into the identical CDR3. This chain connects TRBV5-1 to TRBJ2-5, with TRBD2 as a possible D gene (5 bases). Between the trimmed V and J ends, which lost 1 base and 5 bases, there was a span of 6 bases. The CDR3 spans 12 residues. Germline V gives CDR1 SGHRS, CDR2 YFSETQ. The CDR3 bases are TGCGCCAGCAGCTTGACGGGGGAGACCCAGTACTTC. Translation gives CASSLTGETQYF.

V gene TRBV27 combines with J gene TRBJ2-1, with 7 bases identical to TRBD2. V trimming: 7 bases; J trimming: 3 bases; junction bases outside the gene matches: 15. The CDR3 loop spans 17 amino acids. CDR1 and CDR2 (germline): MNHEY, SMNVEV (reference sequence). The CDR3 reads CASTFGNAGVNYNEQFF. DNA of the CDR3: TGTGCCAGCACCTTCGGGAACGCGGGGGTAAACTACAATGAGCAGTTCTTC.

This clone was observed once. The DNA for the CDR3 is TGTGCTAGTGGTTTTATCCTAGCGGGGGGCCGGTCGGCCCAGTACTTC. It encodes CASGFILAGGRSAQYF. The rearrangement links TRBV12-5 to TRBJ2-5, with 11 bases aligning to TRBD2. After removal of 3 bases from V and 9 bases from J, the junction contained 12 bases not matched to a gene. In germline, CDR1 is LGHNT, CDR2 FRNRAP. The CDR3 runs to 16 residues.

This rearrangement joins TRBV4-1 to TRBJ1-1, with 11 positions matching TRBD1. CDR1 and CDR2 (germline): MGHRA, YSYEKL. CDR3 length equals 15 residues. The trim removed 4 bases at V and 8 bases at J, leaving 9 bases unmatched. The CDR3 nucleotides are TGCGCCAGCAGCCGCCCGGGACAGGGGGTCGGAGAAGCTTTCTTT. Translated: CASSRPGQGVGEAFF.